What follows is one T cell receptor (beta chain) and its context. Using RNA transcripts, the TCR beta CDR3 regions were amplified. Amplification began with first-round RT-PCR using HTBI primers, then second-round multiplex PCR was performed. TCRdb itself ran the multiplex PCR reads through MiXCR, one entry per CDR3 protein. The sample includes approximately 700,000 distinct CDR3 sequences, roughly two fifths seen only once; the top ten take approximately 46%. The data are from a study of Graves' ophthalmopathy and Graves' hyperthyroidism. Trimming left V 6 bases short and J 3 bases short, with 11 bases between. This CDR3 has 12 amino acids. The V gene's germline CDR1 is SQVTM and CDR2 ANQGSEA.

The sample comprised peripheral blood. The clonotype was recovered from an adult man with Graves' ophthalmopathy. J is TRBJ1-2 and V is TRBV29-1, with unresolved D. The CDR3 DNA follows: TGCAGCGTCGGAGGGAGAGACTATGGCTACACCTTC. Amino acid sequence: CSVGGRDYGYTF.